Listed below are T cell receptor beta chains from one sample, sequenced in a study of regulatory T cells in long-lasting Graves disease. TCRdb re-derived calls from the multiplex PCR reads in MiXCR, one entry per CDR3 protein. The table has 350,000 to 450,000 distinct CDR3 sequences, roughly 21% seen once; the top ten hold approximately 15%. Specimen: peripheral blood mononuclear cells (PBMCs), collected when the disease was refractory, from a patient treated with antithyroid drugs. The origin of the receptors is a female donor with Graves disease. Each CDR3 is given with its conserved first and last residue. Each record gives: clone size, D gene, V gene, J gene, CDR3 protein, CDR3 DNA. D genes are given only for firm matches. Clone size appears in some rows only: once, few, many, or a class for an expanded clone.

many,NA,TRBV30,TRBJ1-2,CAWSGTEGGYTF,TGTGCCTGGAGCGGGACTGAAGGAGGCTACACCTTC
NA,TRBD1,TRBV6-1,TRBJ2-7,CASTRTGGGEQYF,TGTGCCAGCACTCGTACAGGGGGCGGCGAGCAGTACTTC
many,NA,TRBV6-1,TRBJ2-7,CASSNLIEQYF,TGTGCCAGCAGCAACCTTATAGAGCAGTACTTC
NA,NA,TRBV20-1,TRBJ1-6,CSAIKAGLENSPLHF,TGCAGTGCTATAAAGGCCGGACTGGAGAATTCACCCCTCCACTTT
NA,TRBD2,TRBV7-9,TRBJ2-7,CASSLGVGGPGNEQYF,TGTGCCAGCAGCTTAGGGGTGGGAGGGCCCGGTAACGAGCAGTACTTC
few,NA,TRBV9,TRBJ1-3,CASSVGDPSGNTIYF,TGTGCCAGCAGCGTAGGGGACCCCTCTGGAAACACCATATATTTT
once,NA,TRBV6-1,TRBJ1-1,CASSETGQNAEAFF,TGTGCCAGCAGTGAAACAGGGCAGAACGCTGAAGCTTTCTTT
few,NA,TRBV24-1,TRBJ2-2,CATSDNTGELFF,TGTGCCACCAGTGATAACACCGGGGAGCTGTTTTTT
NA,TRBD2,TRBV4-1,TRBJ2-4,CASSQGRAAGASNIQYF,TGCGCCAGCAGCCAAGGAAGAGCAGCGGGAGCTTCCAACATTCAGTACTTC
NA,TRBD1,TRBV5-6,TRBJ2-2,CASSWTGGDTGELFF,TGTGCCAGCAGCTGGACAGGGGGCGACACCGGGGAGCTGTTTTTT
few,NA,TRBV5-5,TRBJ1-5,CASSLASFDQPQHF,TGTGCCAGCAGCTTGGCCTCGTTCGATCAGCCCCAGCATTTT
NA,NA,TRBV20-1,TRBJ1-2,CSARGGSMGGYTF,TGCAGTGCTAGAGGGGGCAGCATGGGTGGCTACACCTTC
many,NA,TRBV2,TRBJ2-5,CASSEGRETTQYF,TGTGCCAGCAGTGAAGGGAGGGAAACGACCCAGTACTTC
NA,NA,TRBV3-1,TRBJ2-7,CASSQVPGEQYF,TGTGCCAGCAGCCAAGTACCGGGCGAGCAGTACTTC
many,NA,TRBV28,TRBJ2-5,CASSLTGNWETQYF,TGTGCCAGCAGTTTAACCGGCAATTGGGAGACCCAGTACTTC
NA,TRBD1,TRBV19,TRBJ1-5,CASRGQGAGYSNQPQHF,TGTGCCAGTAGGGGACAGGGCGCGGGATATAGCAATCAGCCCCAGCATTTT
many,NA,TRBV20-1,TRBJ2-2,CSAIPLDANTGELFF,TGCAGTGCTATTCCGTTGGACGCGAACACCGGGGAGCTGTTTTTT
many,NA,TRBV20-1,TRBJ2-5,CSARVSQGQETQYF,TGCAGTGCACGAGTCTCGCAGGGTCAAGAGACCCAGTACTTC
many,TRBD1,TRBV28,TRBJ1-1,CASSWGDRKNTEAFF,TGTGCCAGCAGTTGGGGGGACAGGAAGAACACTGAAGCTTTCTTT
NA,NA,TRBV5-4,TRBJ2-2,CASSKTGMNTGELFF,TGTGCCAGCAGCAAAACAGGGATGAACACCGGGGAGCTGTTTTTT
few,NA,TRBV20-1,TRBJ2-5,CSARDKGRGGETQYF,TGCAGTGCTAGAGATAAAGGCAGGGGGGGGGAGACCCAGTACTTC
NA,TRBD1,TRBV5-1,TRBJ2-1,CATSAGQGPNEQFF,TGCGCCACCTCTGCGGGACAGGGCCCCAATGAGCAGTTCTTC
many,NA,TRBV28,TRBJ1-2,CASSLSGARGYTF,TGTGCCAGCAGTTTATCGGGGGCGCGAGGCTACACCTTC
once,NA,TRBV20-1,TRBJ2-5,CSARDRGGTALGETQYF,TGCAGTGCTAGAGATCGGGGCGGGACGGCTCTGGGGGAGACCCAGTACTTC
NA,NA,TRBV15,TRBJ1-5,CATSRPSGAQPQHF,TGTGCCACCAGCAGGCCTTCTGGGGCCCAGCCCCAGCATTTT
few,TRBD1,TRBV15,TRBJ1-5,CATSRIQGAGNQPQHF,TGTGCCACCAGCAGGATACAGGGGGCTGGCAATCAGCCCCAGCATTTT
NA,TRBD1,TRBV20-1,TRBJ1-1,CSANRDRESAFF,TGCAGTGCGAACCGGGACAGGGAATCAGCTTTCTTT
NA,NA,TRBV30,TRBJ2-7,CAWSRGAGDEQYF,TGTGCCTGGAGTCGGGGGGCTGGGGACGAGCAGTACTTC
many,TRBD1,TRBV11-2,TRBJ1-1,CASSHITGAGFEAFF,TGTGCCAGCAGTCATATAACAGGGGCAGGTTTTGAAGCTTTCTTT
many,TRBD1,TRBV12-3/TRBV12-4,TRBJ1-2,CASRDGTGDGYTF,TGTGCCAGCAGGGATGGGACAGGCGATGGCTACACCTTC
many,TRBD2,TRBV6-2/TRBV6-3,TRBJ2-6,CASTRLAGVDSGANVLTF,TGTGCCAGCACCCGACTAGCGGGAGTGGACTCTGGGGCCAACGTCCTGACTTTC
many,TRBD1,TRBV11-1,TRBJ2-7,CASSLEPGGTYEQYF,TGTGCCAGCAGCTTAGAGCCAGGGGGCACATACGAGCAGTACTTC
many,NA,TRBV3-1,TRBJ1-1,CASSQVSGEAFF,TGTGCCAGCAGCCAAGTTAGTGGTGAAGCTTTCTTT
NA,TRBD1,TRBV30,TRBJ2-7,CAWSVAGGAEQYF,TGTGCCTGGAGTGTAGCAGGGGGCGCCGAGCAGTACTTC
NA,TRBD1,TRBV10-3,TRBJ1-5,CAISRDRENQPQHF,TGTGCCATCAGTAGGGACAGGGAGAATCAGCCCCAGCATTTT
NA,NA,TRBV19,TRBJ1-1,CASSLAAGTEAFF,TGTGCCAGTAGTCTGGCCGCGGGCACTGAAGCTTTCTTT
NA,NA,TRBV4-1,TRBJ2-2,CASRGTPTGELFF,TGCGCCAGCAGAGGGACCCCCACCGGGGAGCTGTTTTTT
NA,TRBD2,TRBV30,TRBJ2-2,CAWSGIAGEFNTGELFF,TGTGCCTGGAGTGGGATAGCGGGAGAGTTTAACACCGGGGAGCTGTTTTTT
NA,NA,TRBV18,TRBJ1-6,CASADGTGVFLPLHF,TGTGCCAGCGCTGACGGGACGGGGGTTTTTTTACCCCTCCACTTT
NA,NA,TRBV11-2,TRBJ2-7,CASSLESVSRILAYEQYF,TGTGCCAGCAGCTTAGAATCGGTATCCAGAATCCTAGCCTACGAGCAGTACTTC
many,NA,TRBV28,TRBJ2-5,CASSVGGSQETQYF,TGTGCCAGCAGTGTAGGGGGGTCGCAAGAGACCCAGTACTTC
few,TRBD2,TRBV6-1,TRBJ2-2,CASTETSGNPGELFF,TGTGCCAGCACCGAAACTAGCGGGAATCCCGGGGAGCTGTTTTTT